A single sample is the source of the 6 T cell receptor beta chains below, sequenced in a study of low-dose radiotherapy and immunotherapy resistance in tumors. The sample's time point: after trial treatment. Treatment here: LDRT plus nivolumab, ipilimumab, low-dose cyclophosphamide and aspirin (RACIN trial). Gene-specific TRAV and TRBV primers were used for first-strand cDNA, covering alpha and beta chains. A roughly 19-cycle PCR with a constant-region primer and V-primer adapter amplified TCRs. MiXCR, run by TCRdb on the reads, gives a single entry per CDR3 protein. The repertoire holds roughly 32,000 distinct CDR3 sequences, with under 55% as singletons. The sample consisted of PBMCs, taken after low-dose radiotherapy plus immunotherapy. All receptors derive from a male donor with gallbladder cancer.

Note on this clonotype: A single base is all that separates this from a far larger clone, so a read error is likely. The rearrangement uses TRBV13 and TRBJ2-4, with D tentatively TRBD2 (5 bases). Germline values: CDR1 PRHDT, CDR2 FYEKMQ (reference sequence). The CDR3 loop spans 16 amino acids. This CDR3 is CASSLAEAHSNNIQYF. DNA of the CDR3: TGTGCCAGCAGCTTAGCGGAGGCACATTCCAATAACATTCAGTACTTC.

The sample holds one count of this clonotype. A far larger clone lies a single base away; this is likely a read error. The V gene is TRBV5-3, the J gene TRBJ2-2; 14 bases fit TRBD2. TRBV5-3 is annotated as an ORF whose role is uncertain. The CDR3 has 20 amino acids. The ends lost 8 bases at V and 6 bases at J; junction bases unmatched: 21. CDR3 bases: TGTGCCAGCAGCGTATTGACTAGCGGGAGGGCCTCTTACAGCCCCGGGGAGCTGTTTTTT. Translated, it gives CASSVLTSGRASYSPGELFF.

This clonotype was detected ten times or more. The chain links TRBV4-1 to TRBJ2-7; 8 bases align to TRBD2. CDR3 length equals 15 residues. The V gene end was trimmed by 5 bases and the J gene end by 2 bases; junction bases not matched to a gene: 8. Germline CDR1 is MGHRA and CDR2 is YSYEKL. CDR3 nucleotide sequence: TGCGCCAGCAGCTCCCAAGAGCGGGGGACCTACGAGCAGTACTTC. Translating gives CASSSQERGTYEQYF.

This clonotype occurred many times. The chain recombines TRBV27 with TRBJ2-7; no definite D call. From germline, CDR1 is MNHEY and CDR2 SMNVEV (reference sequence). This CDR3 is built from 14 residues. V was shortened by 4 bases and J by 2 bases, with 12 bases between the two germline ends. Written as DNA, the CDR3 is TGTGCCAGCAGTTCCACCCCAGATACCTACGAGCAGTACTTC. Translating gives CASSSTPDTYEQYF.

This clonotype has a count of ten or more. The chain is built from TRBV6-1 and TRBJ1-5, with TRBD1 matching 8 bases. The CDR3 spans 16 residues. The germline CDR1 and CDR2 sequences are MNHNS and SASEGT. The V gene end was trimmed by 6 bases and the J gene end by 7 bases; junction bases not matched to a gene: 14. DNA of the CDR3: TGTGCCAGCAGCGGGAAACAGGGGGTTCTCAGACAGCCCCAGCATTTT. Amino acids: CASSGKQGVLRQPQHF.

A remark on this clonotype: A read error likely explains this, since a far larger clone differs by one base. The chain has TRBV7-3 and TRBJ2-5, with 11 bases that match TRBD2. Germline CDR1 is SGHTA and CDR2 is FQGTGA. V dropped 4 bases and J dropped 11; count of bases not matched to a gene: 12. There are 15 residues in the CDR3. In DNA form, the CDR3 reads TGTGCCAGCAGCTCCGGGACTAGCGGTCTTGGAGGGCAGTACTTC. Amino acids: CASSSGTSGLGGQYF.